The 30 T cell receptor beta chains reported below all come from one sample, sequenced in a study of T cells after yellow fever vaccination. Using its own MiXCR run on the 5' RACE reads, TCRdb lists one record per CDR3 protein. The sample has 150,000 to 200,000 distinct CDR3 sequences; approximately 11% are singletons. The source material was CD8+ T cells sorted from PBMCs, sampled 15 days after the yellow fever booster vaccination. The receptor set was obtained from a man between 18 and 35 years old who received the YFV17D yellow fever vaccine.

This clonotype has a handful of counts. The chain is built from TRBV4-1 and TRBJ2-5; 9 bases fit TRBD2. The CDR3 has 15 amino acids. Germline V gene sequence: CDR1 MGHRA, CDR2 YSYEKL. With 2 bases clipped from V and 0 bases from J, the junction kept 1 base outside the gene matches. CDR3 DNA sequence: TGCGCCAGCAGCCAATTAGCGGGAGACCAAGAGACCCAGTACTTC. This codes for CASSQLAGDQETQYF.

The chain recombines TRBV12-3 or TRBV12-4 with TRBJ1-2; 9 bases align to TRBD1. With 5 bases clipped from V and 8 bases from J, the junction kept 15 bases outside the gene matches. The CDR3 totals 16 residues. The DNA of the CDR3 is TGTGCCAGCAGTGGGCCGGGACAGGGCTCCTTTCGGGGCTACACCTTC. It is translated as CASSGPGQGSFRGYTF.

This clonotype was seen many times. The CDR3 here is CASSVAYRETSPLHF. In nucleotides, the CDR3 is TGTGCCAGCAGCGTAGCGTACAGGGAGACTTCACCCCTCCACTTT. V is TRBV9 and J is TRBJ1-6, with D possibly matching TRBD1 (6 bases). V was clipped by 0 bases and J by 9 bases, with 13 bases between them. Germline CDR1 SGDLS, CDR2 YYNGEE. The CDR3 is made up of 15 amino acids.

This clonotype has a count of ten or more. The chain links TRBV6-6 to TRBJ1-2; 10 nucleotides agree with TRBD1. With V trimmed by 5 bases and J by 4 bases, 7 bases remained unmatched. Germline CDR1 reads MNHNY; CDR2 reads SVGAGI (reference sequence). CDR3 size: 15 residues. The CDR3 coding sequence is TGTGCCAGCAGTACCGGGACAGGGGAGGGCTATGGCTACACCTTC. The encoded protein is CASSTGTGEGYGYTF.

The CDR3 DNA reads as TGTGCCAGCAGCTCTCACCTGGCGGGGTGGGACAATGAAAAACTGTTTTTT. Protein sequence: CASSSHLAGWDNEKLFF. This chain connects TRBV7-8 to TRBJ1-4; D might be TRBD1 (5 bases). The CDR3 runs 17 residues. V was pared by 4 bases and J by 5 bases, with 20 bases between. Germline-derived CDR1 and CDR2 are SGHVS and FQNEAQ.

This chain connects TRBV19 to TRBJ2-3; TRBD2 matches 10 bases. V was pared by 8 bases and J by 4 bases, with 6 bases of the junction left unmatched. This CDR3 comprises 14 residues. Per germline, CDR1 LNHDA and CDR2 SQIVND (reference sequence). CDR3 in amino acids: CASSSGGASDTQYF. DNA for the CDR3: TGTGCCAGTTCCAGCGGGGGGGCTTCAGATACGCAGTATTTT.

This clonotype appeared a few times. The chain is built from TRBV6-2 or TRBV6-3 and TRBJ2-3; D unresolved. The V end lost 2 bases, the J end lost 7 bases, and 4 bases lay between the germline ends. This CDR3 is 11 amino acids long. The germline V gene encodes CDR1 MNHEY and CDR2 SVGEGT. CDR3 sequence: CASSYIYTQYF. The CDR3 region has the DNA TGTGCCAGCAGTTACATCTATACGCAGTATTTT.

This clonotype was detected many times. The genes are TRBV6-6 and TRBJ2-7, with D hard to call. The germline V gene encodes CDR1 MNHNY and CDR2 SVGAGI (reference sequence). V lost 2 bases, J lost 3 bases, and 5 bases lay in between. CDR3 size: 12 residues. The CDR3 nucleotides read TGTGCCAGCAGTTACGGAAACTACGAGCAGTACGTC. Translated, it gives CASSYGNYEQYV.

This clonotype was recorded a few times. The chain joins TRBV7-6 to TRBJ2-3; D call uncertain. The CDR3 runs to 14 residues. V was cut by 3 bases and J by 0 bases, with 7 bases left in between. The germline V gene encodes CDR1 SGHVS and CDR2 FNYEAQ. CDR3 sequence reads: CASSFAASTDTQYF. For the CDR3, the DNA is TGTGCCAGCAGCTTCGCTGCTAGCACAGATACGCAGTATTTT.

This clonotype was seen only a few times. The chain links TRBV6-4 to TRBJ2-3; 10 bases map to TRBD1. V lost 6 bases, J lost 6 bases, and 6 bases stayed unmatched. Germline values: CDR1 MRHNA, CDR2 SNTAGT. The length of the CDR3 is 14 residues. The CDR3 spells CASSETGGADTQYF. CDR3 coding DNA: TGTGCCAGCAGCGAGACAGGGGGCGCGGATACGCAGTATTTT.

This clonotype was counted only a few times. V usage is TRBV3-1 and J usage is TRBJ1-2; TRBD1 might be the D (5 bases). The CDR3 totals 15 residues. Germline CDR1 reads LGHDT; CDR2 reads YNNKEL (reference sequence). With 0 bases removed from V and 4 bases from J, the gap between germline ends came to 12 bases. CDR3 protein: CASSQDSRQSYGYTF. The CDR3 region has the DNA TGTGCCAGCAGCCAAGATAGCCGACAGTCCTATGGCTACACCTTC.

V usage is TRBV5-1 and J usage is TRBJ2-7; no definite D call. V was pared by 0 bases and J by 5 bases, with 6 bases between. This CDR3 spans 12 amino acids. CDR1 is SGHRS, CDR2 YFSETQ, per germline. The CDR3 region has the DNA TGCGCCAGCAGCTTGGAACGAAACGAGCAGTACTTC. This translates into CASSLERNEQYF.

This clonotype was counted many times. The V call is TRBV18, the J call TRBJ1-5; 7 bases map to TRBD1. This CDR3 region has 17 residues. Germline CDR1 reads KGHSH; CDR2 reads LQKENI. Trimming at V came to 3 bases and at J to 3 bases, leaving 11 bases not matched to a gene. Here the CDR3 DNA reads TGTGCCAGCTCACCCGACAGGGTCGCGTCGATCAATCAGCCCCAGCATTTT. Its protein is CASSPDRVASINQPQHF.

V usage is TRBV12-3 or TRBV12-4 and J usage is TRBJ2-3; 9 nucleotides align to TRBD1. The CDR3 consists of 15 residues. V lost 5 bases and J lost 4; bases outside the gene matches: 7. Here the CDR3 DNA reads TGTGCCAGCAGTCCCCGGGACAGGGAGTCAGATACGCAGTATTTT. Translating it yields CASSPRDRESDTQYF.

This clonotype was seen a few times. CDR3 nucleotides: TGTGCCAGCAGCGTCCTGGGACAGGGGACCCACGAGCAGTACTTC. Protein: CASSVLGQGTHEQYF. V gene TRBV9 combines with J gene TRBJ2-7; 10 nucleotides agree with TRBD1. The CDR3 extends over 15 amino acids. V dropped 2 bases and J dropped 5; count of bases not matched to a gene: 7. Germline CDR1 and CDR2: SGDLS and YYNGEE. Full variable domain (outside the CDR3, taken from reference TRBV9 and TRBJ2-7): DSGVTQTPKHLITATGQRVTLRCSPRSGDLSVYWYQQSLDQGLQFLIQYYNGEERAKGNILERFSAQQFPDLHSELNLSSLELGDSALYFCASSVLGQGTHEQYFGPGTRLTVT.

On this clonotype: The junction shows a germline mismatch at one end, possibly a read error. The rearrangement links TRBV7-7 to TRBJ1-1; no clear D gene. The CDR3 runs 14 residues. Germline V gene data show CDR1 as SSHAT and CDR2 as FNYEAQ (reference sequence). The CDR3 is CASSSAPQNTEAFF. The CDR3 DNA reads TGTGCTAGCAGCTCCGCTCCCCAGAACACTGAAGCTTTCTTT.

The rearrangement links TRBV27 to TRBJ1-5, with D maybe TRBD1 (6 bases). Per germline, CDR1 MNHEY and CDR2 SMNVEV (reference sequence). V was shortened by 6 bases and J by 7 bases, with 16 bases between the two germline ends. There are 14 residues in the CDR3. The CDR3 DNA reads as TGTGCCAGCAGAGACACAGGGTTCGGACAGCCCCAGCATTTT. As protein: CASRDTGFGQPQHF.

The rearrangement uses TRBV12-3 or TRBV12-4 and TRBJ2-5; a weak D match, TRBD1 (5 bases). This CDR3 has 14 residues. V dropped 1 base and J dropped 2 bases, with 8 bases sitting between them. CDR3 DNA: TGTGCCAGCAGTTTAGGGGGCCGTCAAGAGACCCAGTACTTC. Translation gives CASSLGGRQETQYF.

This chain uses TRBV7-6 with TRBJ1-4; weak D call: TRBD1 (6 bases). Trimming cost V 4 bases and J 7 bases, with 13 bases left between them. Germline V gene data show CDR1 as SGHVS and CDR2 as FNYEAQ. CDR3 length: 14 residues. CDR3 region: CASSSRAGAEKLFF. The CDR3 DNA follows: TGTGCCAGCAGCTCCCGAGCAGGGGCTGAAAAACTGTTTTTT.

J is TRBJ1-6 and V is TRBV6-6, with D possibly matching TRBD1 (5 bases). The CDR3 totals 12 residues. Germline V CDR1 and CDR2: MNHNY, SVGAGI (reference sequence). This CDR3 is CGAGRSKSPLHF. The CDR3, as DNA: TGTGGAGCAGGGCGTAGTAAATCACCCCTCCACTTT.

This clonotype appeared a few times. V usage is TRBV6-9 and J usage is TRBJ2-7, with 9 nucleotides matching TRBD2. This CDR3 comprises 13 residues. CDR1 MNHGY and CDR2 SVAAGI come from the germline V gene. After removal of 9 bases from V and 2 bases from J, the junction contained 5 bases not matched to a gene. CDR3 nucleotide sequence: TGTGCCAGTGGGACTAGCTTGGCCTACGAGCAGTACGTC. Translated, it gives CASGTSLAYEQYV.

V and J are TRBV11-2 and TRBJ1-2; D is unresolved. The germline CDR1 and CDR2 sequences are SGHAT and FQNNGV. With 0 bases removed from V and 3 bases from J, the gap between germline ends came to 11 bases. This CDR3 comprises 15 residues. CDR3 DNA sequence: TGTGCCAGCAGCTTAGATATAGTGGGTTACTATGGCTACACCTTC. It translates to CASSLDIVGYYGYTF.

This chain joins TRBV7-2 and TRBJ2-7, with D possibly called TRBD1 or TRBD2 (6 bases each). Trimming cost V 2 bases and J 3 bases, with 17 bases left between them. The CDR3 consists of 16 residues. Germline CDR1 SGHTA, CDR2 FQGNSA. CDR3: CASSLSFRGVHYEQYF. CDR3 nucleotides: TGTGCCAGCAGCTTAAGTTTTAGGGGGGTCCACTACGAGCAGTACTTC.

This clonotype was found once. This sequence joins TRBV10-3 and TRBJ2-1; TRBD2 is a possible D gene (7 bases). The germline V gene encodes CDR1 ENHRY and CDR2 SYGVKD. CDR3 length equals 19 residues. V lost 4 bases and J 4 bases, leaving 26 bases between the germline ends. CDR3 protein: CAISALTSWGLLGYNEQFF. For the CDR3, the DNA is TGTGCCATCAGTGCTCTGACTAGCTGGGGGCTGTTAGGTTACAATGAGCAGTTCTTC.

This clonotype has a handful of counts. The V and J genes are TRBV9 and TRBJ2-2; D possibly corresponds to TRBD2 (5 bases). Germline values: CDR1 SGDLS, CDR2 YYNGEE. V lost 5 bases and J 3 bases, leaving 14 bases between the germline ends. The CDR3 length is 15 residues. The CDR3 nucleotides are TGTGCCAGCAGGACGGGGATCTGGGACACCGGGGAGCTGTTTTTT. Protein product: CASRTGIWDTGELFF. The variable domain in full, completed from reference TRBV9 and TRBJ2-2, reads DSGVTQTPKHLITATGQRVTLRCSPRSGDLSVYWYQQSLDQGLQFLIQYYNGEERAKGNILERFSAQQFPDLHSELNLSSLELGDSALYFCASRTGIWDTGELFFGEGSRLTVL.

The table lists this clonotype with a few counts. This chain joins TRBV4-1 and TRBJ2-5; 10 nucleotides match TRBD2. CDR1 is MGHRA, CDR2 YSYEKL, per germline. The CDR3 consists of 16 residues. V lost 4 bases, J lost 5 bases, and 10 bases stayed unmatched. The CDR3 here is CASSPPTAGGQETQYF. The CDR3 DNA reads as TGCGCCAGCAGCCCTCCCACAGCGGGGGGGCAGGAGACCCAGTACTTC.

The V gene is TRBV4-1, the J gene TRBJ2-7, with a weak D call TRBD2 (6 bases). The length of the CDR3 is 15 residues. Germline V lookup: CDR1 MGHRA, CDR2 YSYEKL. Trimming removed 1 base at V and 2 bases at J, with 12 bases between. CDR3 nucleotide sequence: TGCGCCAGCAGCCAAGGACTAGGCACTACCTACGAGCAGTACTTC. Encoded protein: CASSQGLGTTYEQYF.

This chain links TRBV4-1 with TRBJ2-5, with TRBD2 identical over 8 bases. The CDR3 covers 18 residues. V dropped 4 bases and J dropped 2; count of bases not matched to a gene: 15. Germline V gene data show CDR1 as MGHRA and CDR2 as YSYEKL. CDR3 residues: CASSRAQGFSGKQETQYF. CDR3 nucleotides: TGCGCCAGCAGCCGGGCCCAAGGGTTTAGCGGGAAACAAGAGACCCAGTACTTC.

The chain couples TRBV19 to TRBJ1-4; 10 bases line up with TRBD1. The CDR3 covers 13 residues. The germline gives CDR1 LNHDA, CDR2 SQIVND (reference sequence). Trimming took 9 bases from V and 7 from J; bases not matched to a gene: 5. DNA of the CDR3: TGTGCCAGCACGACAGGGGGCTTTGAAAAACTGTTTTTT. This translates into CASTTGGFEKLFF.

The chain has TRBV4-1 and TRBJ2-1; 9 bases fit TRBD1. The CDR3 extends over 16 amino acids. The junction had 7 bases not matched to a gene; V was cut back by 3 bases and J by 4 bases. The V gene's germline CDR1 is MGHRA and CDR2 YSYEKL. The CDR3 DNA follows: TGCGCCAGCAGCCATCTTACAGGGGGCGTTTACAATGAGCAGTTCTTC. Translated: CASSHLTGGVYNEQFF.